This T cell receptor beta chain was recorded in a study of blood T cell repertoires in COVID-19. Method: immunoSEQ multiplex PCR; TCRdb's copy keeps in-frame clones and lacks some. In the table there are around 300,000 clones, just under 90% of which are singletons. Germline CDR1 is SGHRS and CDR2 is YFSETQ. V lost 0 bases, J lost 1 base, and 12 bases stayed unmatched. The CDR3 spans 18 residues. This sequence joins TRBV5-1 and TRBJ2-5; 7 nucleotides line up with TRBD2. The sequenced material came from peripheral blood. The receptor was isolated from a woman between 40 and 50 years old with acute or convalescent COVID-19. For the CDR3, the DNA is TGCGCCAGCAGCTTGGCGCCCCCGGGGAGGGGCACCCAAGAGACCCAGTACTTC. Translating gives CASSLAPPGRGTQETQYF.